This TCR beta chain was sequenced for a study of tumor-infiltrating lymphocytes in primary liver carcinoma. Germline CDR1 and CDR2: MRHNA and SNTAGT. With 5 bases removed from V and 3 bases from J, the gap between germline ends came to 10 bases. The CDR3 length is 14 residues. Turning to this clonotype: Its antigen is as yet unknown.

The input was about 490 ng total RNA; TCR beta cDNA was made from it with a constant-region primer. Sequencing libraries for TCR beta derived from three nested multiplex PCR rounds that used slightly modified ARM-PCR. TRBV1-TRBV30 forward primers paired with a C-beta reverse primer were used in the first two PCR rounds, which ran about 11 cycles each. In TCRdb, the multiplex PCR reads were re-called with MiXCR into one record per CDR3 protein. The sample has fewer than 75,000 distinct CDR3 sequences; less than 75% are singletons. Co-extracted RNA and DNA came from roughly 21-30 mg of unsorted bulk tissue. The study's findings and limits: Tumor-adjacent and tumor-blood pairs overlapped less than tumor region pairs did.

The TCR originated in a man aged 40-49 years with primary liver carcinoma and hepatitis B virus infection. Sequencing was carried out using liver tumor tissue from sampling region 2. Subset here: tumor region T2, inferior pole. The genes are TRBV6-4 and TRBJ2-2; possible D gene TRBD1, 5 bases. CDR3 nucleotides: TGTGCCAGCAGTCAGGGAACTGACACCGGGGAGCTGTTTTTT. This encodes CASSQGTDTGELFF.